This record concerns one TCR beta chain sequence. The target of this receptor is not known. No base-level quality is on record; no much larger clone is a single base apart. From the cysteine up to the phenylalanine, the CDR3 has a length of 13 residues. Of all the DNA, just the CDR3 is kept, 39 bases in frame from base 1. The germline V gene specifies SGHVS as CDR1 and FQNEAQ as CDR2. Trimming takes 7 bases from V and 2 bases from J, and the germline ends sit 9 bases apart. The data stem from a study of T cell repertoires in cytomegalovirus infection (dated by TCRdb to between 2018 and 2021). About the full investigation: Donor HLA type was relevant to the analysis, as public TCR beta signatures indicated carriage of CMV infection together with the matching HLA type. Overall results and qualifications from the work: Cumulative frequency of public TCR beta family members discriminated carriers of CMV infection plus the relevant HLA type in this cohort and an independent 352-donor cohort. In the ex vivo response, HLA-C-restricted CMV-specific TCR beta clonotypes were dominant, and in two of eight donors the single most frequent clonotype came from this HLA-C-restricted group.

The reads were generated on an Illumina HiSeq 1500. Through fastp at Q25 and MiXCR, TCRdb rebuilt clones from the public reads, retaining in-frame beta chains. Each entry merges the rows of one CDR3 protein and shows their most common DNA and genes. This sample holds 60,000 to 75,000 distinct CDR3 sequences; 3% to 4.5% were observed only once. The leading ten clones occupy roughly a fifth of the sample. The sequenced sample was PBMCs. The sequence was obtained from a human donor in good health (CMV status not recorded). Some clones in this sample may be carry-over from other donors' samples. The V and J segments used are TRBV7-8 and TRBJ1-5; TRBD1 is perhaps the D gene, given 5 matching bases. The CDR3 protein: CASTTVGNQPQHF. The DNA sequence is TGTGCCAGCACGACAGTTGGCAATCAGCCCCAGCATTTT.